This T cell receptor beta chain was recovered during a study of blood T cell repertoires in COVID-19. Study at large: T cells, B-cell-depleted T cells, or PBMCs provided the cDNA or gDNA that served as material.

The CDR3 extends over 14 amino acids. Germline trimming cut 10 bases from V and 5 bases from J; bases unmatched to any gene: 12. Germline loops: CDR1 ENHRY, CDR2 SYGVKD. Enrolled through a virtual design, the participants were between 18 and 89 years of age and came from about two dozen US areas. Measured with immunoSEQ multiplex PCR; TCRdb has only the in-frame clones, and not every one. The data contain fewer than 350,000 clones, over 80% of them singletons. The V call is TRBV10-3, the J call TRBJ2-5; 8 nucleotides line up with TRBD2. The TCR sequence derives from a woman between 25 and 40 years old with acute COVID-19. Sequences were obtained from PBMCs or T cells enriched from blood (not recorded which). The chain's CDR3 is CATRAGVNWETQYF. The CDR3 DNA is TGTGCCACCAGAGCGGGAGTTAATTGGGAGACCCAGTACTTC.